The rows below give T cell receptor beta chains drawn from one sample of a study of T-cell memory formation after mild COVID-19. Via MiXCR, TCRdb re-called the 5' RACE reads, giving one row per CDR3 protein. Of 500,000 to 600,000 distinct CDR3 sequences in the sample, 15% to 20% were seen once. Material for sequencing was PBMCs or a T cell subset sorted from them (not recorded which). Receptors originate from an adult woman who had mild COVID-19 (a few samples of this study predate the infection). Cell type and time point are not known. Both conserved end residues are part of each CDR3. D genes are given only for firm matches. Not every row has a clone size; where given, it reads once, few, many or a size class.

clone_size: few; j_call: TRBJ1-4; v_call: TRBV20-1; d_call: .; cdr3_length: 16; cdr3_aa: CSARDPSRGPKEKLFF; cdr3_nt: TGCAGTGCTAGAGATCCCTCCCGTGGCCCGAAAGAAAAACTGTTTTTT
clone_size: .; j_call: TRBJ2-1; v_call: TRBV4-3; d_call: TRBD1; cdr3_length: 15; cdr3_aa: CASSQDGTAYNEQFF; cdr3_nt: TGCGCCAGCAGCCAAGATGGGACAGCCTACAATGAGCAGTTCTTC
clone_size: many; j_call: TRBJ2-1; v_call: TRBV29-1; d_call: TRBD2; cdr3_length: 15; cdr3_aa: CSVGTSGTPYNEQFF; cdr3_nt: TGCAGCGTTGGGACTAGCGGGACCCCCTACAATGAGCAGTTCTTC
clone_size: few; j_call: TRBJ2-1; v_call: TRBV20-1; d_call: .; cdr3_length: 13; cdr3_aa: CSANNDDYNEQFF; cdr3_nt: TGCAGTGCTAACAACGACGACTACAATGAGCAGTTCTTC
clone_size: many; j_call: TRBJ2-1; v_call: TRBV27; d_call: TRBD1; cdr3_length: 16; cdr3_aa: CASIPTGGSSYNEQFF; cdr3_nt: TGTGCCAGCATTCCGACAGGGGGGAGCTCCTACAATGAGCAGTTCTTC
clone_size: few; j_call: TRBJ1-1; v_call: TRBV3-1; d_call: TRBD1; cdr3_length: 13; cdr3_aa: CASSQDDRGDTFF; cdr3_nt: TGTGCCAGCAGCCAAGACGACAGGGGTGACACTTTCTTT
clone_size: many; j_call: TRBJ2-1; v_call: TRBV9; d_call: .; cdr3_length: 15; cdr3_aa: CASSARQGGIDEQFF; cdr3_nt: TGTGCCAGCAGCGCCCGACAAGGAGGGATAGATGAGCAGTTCTTC
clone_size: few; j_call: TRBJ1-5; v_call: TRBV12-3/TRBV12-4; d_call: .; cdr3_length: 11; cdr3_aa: CASGGGQPQHF; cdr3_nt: TGTGCCAGCGGTGGGGGGCAGCCCCAGCATTTT
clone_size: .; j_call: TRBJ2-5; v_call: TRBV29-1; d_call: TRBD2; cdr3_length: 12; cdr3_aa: CSVTSGRRTQYF; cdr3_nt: TGCAGCGTGACTAGCGGGCGCCGGACCCAGTACTTC
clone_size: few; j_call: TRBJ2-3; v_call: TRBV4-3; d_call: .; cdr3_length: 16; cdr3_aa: CASSQSSATSTDTQYF; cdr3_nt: TGCGCCAGCAGCCAAAGTAGCGCCACTAGCACAGATACGCAGTATTTT
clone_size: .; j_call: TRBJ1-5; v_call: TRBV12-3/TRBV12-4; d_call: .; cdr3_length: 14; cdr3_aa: CASSLQGYNQPQHF; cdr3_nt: TGTGCCAGCAGTTTACAGGGTTACAATCAGCCCCAGCATTTT
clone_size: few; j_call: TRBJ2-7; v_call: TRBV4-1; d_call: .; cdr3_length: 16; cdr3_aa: CASSHMAVLGDYEQYF; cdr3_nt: TGCGCCAGCAGCCATATGGCAGTATTGGGGGACTACGAGCAGTACTTC
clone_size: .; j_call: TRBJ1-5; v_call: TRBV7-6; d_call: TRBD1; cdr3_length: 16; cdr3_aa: CASSLGAGQGNQPQHF; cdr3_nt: TGTGCCAGCAGCTTAGGGGCGGGACAGGGAAATCAGCCCCAGCATTTT
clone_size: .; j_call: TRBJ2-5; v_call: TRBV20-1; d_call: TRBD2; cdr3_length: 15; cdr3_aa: CSASGLAGNIETQYF; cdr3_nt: TGCAGTGCCTCGGGACTAGCGGGGAACATAGAGACCCAGTACTTC
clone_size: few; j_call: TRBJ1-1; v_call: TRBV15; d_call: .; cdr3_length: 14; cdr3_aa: CATSRDTGFAEAFF; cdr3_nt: TGTGCCACCAGCAGGGATACAGGTTTTGCTGAAGCTTTCTTT
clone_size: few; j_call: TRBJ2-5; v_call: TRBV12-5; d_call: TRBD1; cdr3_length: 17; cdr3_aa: CASGLVQVGGWVETQYF; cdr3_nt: TGTGCTAGTGGTTTGGTACAGGTAGGGGGCTGGGTCGAGACCCAGTACTTC
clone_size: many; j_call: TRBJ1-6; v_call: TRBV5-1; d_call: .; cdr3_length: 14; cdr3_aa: CASSLRGHNSPLHF; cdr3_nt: TGCGCCAGCAGCTTACGGGGACATAATTCACCCCTCCACTTT
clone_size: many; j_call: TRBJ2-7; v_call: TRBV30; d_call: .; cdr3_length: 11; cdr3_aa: CACGRAHEQYF; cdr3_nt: TGTGCCTGTGGGCGGGCACACGAGCAGTACTTC
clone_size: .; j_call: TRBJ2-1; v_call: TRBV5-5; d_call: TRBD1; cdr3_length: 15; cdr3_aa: CASSQWDRDHNEQFF; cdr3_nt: TGTGCCAGCAGCCAATGGGACAGGGACCACAATGAGCAGTTCTTC
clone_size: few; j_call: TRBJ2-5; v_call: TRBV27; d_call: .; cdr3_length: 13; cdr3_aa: CASSFWPQETQYF; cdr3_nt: TGTGCCAGCAGTTTCTGGCCTCAAGAGACCCAGTACTTC
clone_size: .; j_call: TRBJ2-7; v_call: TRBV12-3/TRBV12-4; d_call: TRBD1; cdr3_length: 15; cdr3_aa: CASSLGGQAAKEQYF; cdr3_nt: TGTGCCAGCAGTTTAGGGGGACAGGCCGCTAAAGAGCAGTACTTC
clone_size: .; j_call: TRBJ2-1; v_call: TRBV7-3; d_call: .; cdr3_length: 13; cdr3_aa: CASSLEARNEQFF; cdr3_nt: TGTGCCAGCAGCCTGGAGGCCAGGAATGAGCAGTTCTTC
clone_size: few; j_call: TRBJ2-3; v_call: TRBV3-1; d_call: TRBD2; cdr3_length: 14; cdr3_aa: CASTGTSGTDTQYF; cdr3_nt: TGTGCCAGCACAGGGACTAGCGGCACAGATACGCAGTATTTT
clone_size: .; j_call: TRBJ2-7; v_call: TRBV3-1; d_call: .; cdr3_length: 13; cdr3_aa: CASSQGAGNEQYF; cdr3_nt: TGTGCCAGCAGCCAAGGAGCTGGCAACGAGCAGTACTTC
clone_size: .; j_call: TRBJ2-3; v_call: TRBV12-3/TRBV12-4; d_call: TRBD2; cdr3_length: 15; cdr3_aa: CASSYLAGVPDTQYF; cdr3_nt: TGTGCCAGCAGTTATCTAGCGGGAGTCCCAGATACGCAGTATTTT
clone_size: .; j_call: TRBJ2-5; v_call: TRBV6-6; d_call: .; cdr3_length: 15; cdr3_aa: CASSYSMRQQETQYF; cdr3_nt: TGTGCCAGCAGTTACTCGATGCGACAGCAAGAGACCCAGTACTTC
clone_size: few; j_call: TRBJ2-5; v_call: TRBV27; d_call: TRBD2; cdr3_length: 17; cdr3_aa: CASSPGLAVGKQETQYF; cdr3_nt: TGTGCCAGCAGTCCCGGACTAGCGGTGGGAAAGCAAGAGACCCAGTACTTC
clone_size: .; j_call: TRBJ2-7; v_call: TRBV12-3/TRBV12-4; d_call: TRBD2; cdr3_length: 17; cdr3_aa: CASTDSPGLAVSYEQYF; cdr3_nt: TGTGCCAGCACCGACAGCCCCGGACTAGCAGTCTCCTACGAGCAGTACTTC
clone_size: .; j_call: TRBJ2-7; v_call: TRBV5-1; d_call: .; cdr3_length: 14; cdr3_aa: CASSSLVAGYEQYF; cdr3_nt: TGCGCCAGCAGCTCCCTGGTAGCCGGCTACGAGCAGTACTTC
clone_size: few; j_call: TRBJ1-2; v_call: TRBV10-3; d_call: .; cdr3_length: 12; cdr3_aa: CAIKDEGYGYTF; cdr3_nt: TGTGCCATCAAAGACGAAGGGTATGGCTACACCTTC
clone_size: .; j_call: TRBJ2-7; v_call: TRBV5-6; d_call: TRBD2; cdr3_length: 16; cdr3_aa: CASSLRASGSRDEQYF; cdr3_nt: TGTGCCAGCAGCCTGAGGGCTAGCGGGAGTAGAGACGAGCAGTACTTC
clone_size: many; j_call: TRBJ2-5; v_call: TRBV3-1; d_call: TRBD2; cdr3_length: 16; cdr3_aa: CASSQTGTIERETQYF; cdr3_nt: TGTGCCAGCAGCCAGACCGGGACTATTGAACGAGAGACCCAGTACTTC
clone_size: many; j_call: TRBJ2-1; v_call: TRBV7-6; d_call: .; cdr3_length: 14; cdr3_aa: CATSKRVPNNEQFF; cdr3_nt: TGTGCCACCAGTAAGAGGGTCCCCAACAATGAGCAGTTCTTC
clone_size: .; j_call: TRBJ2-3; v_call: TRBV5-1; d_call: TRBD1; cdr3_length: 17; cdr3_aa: CASSLSLTGGSTDTQYF; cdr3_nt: TGCGCCAGCAGCTTGTCCCTGACAGGGGGGAGCACAGATACGCAGTATTTT
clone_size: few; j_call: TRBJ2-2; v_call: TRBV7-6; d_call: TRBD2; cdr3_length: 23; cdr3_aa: CASSETGTSGSLRSDANTGELFF; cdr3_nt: TGTGCCAGCAGCGAAACCGGGACTAGCGGGAGCCTTCGGTCTGACGCGAACACCGGGGAGCTGTTTTTT
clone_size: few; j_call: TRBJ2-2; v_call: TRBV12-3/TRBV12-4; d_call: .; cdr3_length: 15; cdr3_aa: CASSLPAGEAGELFF; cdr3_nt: TGTGCCAGCAGTTTACCGGCAGGGGAAGCCGGGGAGCTGTTTTTT
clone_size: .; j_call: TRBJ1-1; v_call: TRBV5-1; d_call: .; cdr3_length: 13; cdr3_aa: CASSFPGIPEAFF; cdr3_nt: TGCGCCAGCAGCTTCCCAGGGATCCCTGAAGCTTTCTTT
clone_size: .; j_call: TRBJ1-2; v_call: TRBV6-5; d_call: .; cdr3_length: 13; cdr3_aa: CASTQAPFGGYTF; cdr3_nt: TGTGCCAGCACCCAGGCTCCGTTCGGTGGCTACACCTTC